This T cell receptor beta chain was found in a study of blood T cell repertoires in COVID-19. Germline V CDR1 and CDR2: KGHDR, SFDVKD. V was pared by 2 bases and J by 14 bases, with 7 bases of the junction left unmatched. The CDR3 runs to 12 residues. Profiled with immunoSEQ multiplex PCR; TCRdb holds only in-frame clones, not every one. The repertoire holds hundreds of thousands of clones, with 70% to 90% as singletons. The receptor's source is a woman in her forties or fifties with acute or convalescent COVID-19. Sequencing used peripheral blood. V usage is TRBV24-1 and J usage is TRBJ2-5; 7 nucleotides line up with TRBD1. The CDR3 coding sequence is TGTGCCACCAGTGATTCACAGGGGAAGGCTTACTTC. Its translation is CATSDSQGKAYF.